This TCR beta chain stems from a study of response to subunit inactivated influenza vaccine. Trimming at V came to 6 bases and at J to 6 bases, leaving 7 bases not matched to a gene. The CDR3 extends over 13 amino acids. Germline values: CDR1 MNHEY, CDR2 SVGEGT. TCRdb re-derived calls from the RT-PCR reads in MiXCR, one entry per CDR3 protein. The table records about 780,000 distinct CDR3 sequences, about a fifth of them present only once. Material: PBMCs from blood, obtained 4 to 6 days after vaccination. This TCR derives from a man aged 50 to 59 who received an inactivated influenza vaccine. The chain recombines TRBV6-2 or TRBV6-3 with TRBJ1-2, with 7 nucleotides matching TRBD1. Here the CDR3 reads CASSRDRANGYTF. CDR3 in DNA: TGTGCCAGCAGCCGGGACAGAGCCAATGGCTACACCTTC.